This paragraph reports one TCR beta chain. Its antigen is still unknown. This specimen belongs to a study of CD8 T cells in ankylosing spondylitis. General observations from the study: Certain motif variants had earlier been reported in reactive arthritis synovial fluid and blood. Clones linked to disease were reported to show significant enrichment in matched ankylosing spondylitis synovial fluid.

By quantitative 5'-RACE with molecular barcodes, the TCR beta libraries were made. Each CDR3 protein is one row after TCRdb ran MiXCR on the 5' RACE reads. The data contain a few hundred thousand distinct CDR3 sequences, approximately 20% of them singletons. The sequence derives from a male donor with ankylosing spondylitis or in good health (not recorded which). The sample taken for sequencing was blood, either unsorted or a sorted T cell fraction (not recorded which).

The CDR3 reads CASSLAGLMGNSPLHF. The CDR3 nucleotides are TGTGCCAGCAGTTTGGCCGGGCTGATGGGGAATTCACCCCTCCACTTT. The genes are TRBV12-3 or TRBV12-4 and TRBJ1-6; D uncertain. With 3 bases removed from V and 7 bases from J, the gap between germline ends came to 16 bases. The CDR3 runs to 16 residues.